This T cell receptor beta chain is from a study of metastatic and nonmetastatic thyroid tumors. Turning to the study itself: Patients with malignant and benign thyroid disease provided blood and tumor or nodule tissue, whose repertoires were compared. Study results and caveats: The reported finding was significantly higher TCR beta diversity in malignant thyroid tumors relative to benign nodules, in blood and tumor.

This clone was recorded at least ten times. The antigen remains unidentified. Per the authors' pipeline: Differences in CDR3 between clinicopathological groups were drawn on to build a classifier intended to discriminate distant-metastatic papillary thyroid cancer patients. TCRdb re-processed the PCR reads through MiXCR. In this record, the V and J calls reflect TCRdb's handling and not the investigators' own analysis. The sample has over 20,000 clones, roughly a quarter seen once. CDR1 is SGHTA, CDR2 FQGTGA, per germline. The CDR3 is 18 amino acids. Unmatched junction bases numbered 16, after V lost 6 bases and J lost 0 bases. Patients were all untreated before their thyroid surgery.

The chain has TRBV7-3 and TRBJ1-1; the match to TRBD1 covers 7 bases. Sequenced input: blood. The clonotype originates from a female donor with papillary thyroid cancer or a benign thyroid nodule (not recorded which). Some clones in this sample may be carry-over from other donors' samples. The CDR3 protein is CASRDEDRSLPMNTEAFF. The CDR3 DNA is TGTGCCAGCAGGGACGAGGACAGGTCCCTGCCCATGAACACTGAAGCTTTCTTT.